Listed below are T cell receptor beta chains from one sample, sequenced in a study of blood T cell repertoires in COVID-19. Repertoires were generated with immunoSEQ multiplex PCR, while TCRdb's copy carries only in-frame clones and drops some. The table shows some 420,000 clones, with around 91% occurring only once. Sequenced material: PBMCs or T cells enriched from blood (not recorded which). Every receptor here comes from a young man who had recovered from COVID-19. The CDR3 runs from the conserved cysteine through the conserved F or W. Fields, in order: V gene, clone size, D gene, J gene, CDR3 DNA, CDR3 protein. The D gene is left open where the match is weak. Clone size is stated in some rows and not others, as once, few, many or a class when expanded.

V gene: TRBV6-2/TRBV6-3
clone size: .
D gene: TRBD2
J gene: TRBJ2-7
CDR3 DNA: TGTGCCAGCAGTATGCGGGGGGAATTCTACGAGCAGTACTTC
CDR3 protein: CASSMRGEFYEQYF

V gene: TRBV4-1
clone size: .
D gene: TRBD2
J gene: TRBJ2-2
CDR3 DNA: TGCGCCAGCAGTCTCGGACTAGCGGGGGCGAACACCGGGGAGCTGTTTTTT
CDR3 protein: CASSLGLAGANTGELFF

V gene: TRBV2
clone size: .
D gene: TRBD1
J gene: TRBJ2-7
CDR3 DNA: TGTGCCAACGGACAGGGAGGCCCCTACGAGCAGTACTTC
CDR3 protein: CANGQGGPYEQYF

V gene: TRBV6-5
clone size: .
D gene: TRBD1
J gene: TRBJ1-1
CDR3 DNA: TGTGCCAGCAGTTCCGGGACAGTGAACACTGAAGCTTTCTTT
CDR3 protein: CASSSGTVNTEAFF

V gene: TRBV5-4
clone size: .
D gene: .
J gene: TRBJ2-2
CDR3 DNA: TGTGCCAGCAGCTTCGCGTCGGGAGCGTACACCGGGGAGCTGTTTTTT
CDR3 protein: CASSFASGAYTGELFF

V gene: TRBV2
clone size: .
D gene: TRBD2
J gene: TRBJ2-5
CDR3 DNA: TGTGCCAGCAGTGAGAGCGGGAGGGCCATCGGAGAGACCCAGTACTTC
CDR3 protein: CASSESGRAIGETQYF

V gene: TRBV12-3/TRBV12-4
clone size: once
D gene: .
J gene: TRBJ2-7
CDR3 DNA: TGTGCCAGCAGTCCGCGGAATCCTTACGAGCAGTACTTC
CDR3 protein: CASSPRNPYEQYF

V gene: TRBV27
clone size: .
D gene: TRBD1
J gene: TRBJ2-7
CDR3 DNA: TGTGCCACCCGGATAGGGGGCGGCGAGCAGTACTTC
CDR3 protein: CATRIGGGEQYF

V gene: TRBV4-1
clone size: .
D gene: .
J gene: TRBJ1-3
CDR3 DNA: TGCGCCAGCAGCCAAACTGATTATCCGGCTGGAAACACCATATATTTT
CDR3 protein: CASSQTDYPAGNTIYF

V gene: TRBV6-5
clone size: .
D gene: .
J gene: TRBJ1-2
CDR3 DNA: TGTGCCAGCAACGGTAACTATGGCTACACCTTC
CDR3 protein: CASNGNYGYTF

V gene: TRBV3-1/TRBV3-2
clone size: .
D gene: .
J gene: TRBJ1-2
CDR3 DNA: TGTGCCAGCAGCCCCAATACAGGGAACTATGGCTACACCTTC
CDR3 protein: CASSPNTGNYGYTF

V gene: TRBV30
clone size: .
D gene: .
J gene: TRBJ2-7
CDR3 DNA: TGTGCCTGGAGTACCGGAGGGACTGACTCCTACGAGCAGTACTTC
CDR3 protein: CAWSTGGTDSYEQYF

V gene: TRBV9
clone size: .
D gene: TRBD1
J gene: TRBJ1-6
CDR3 DNA: TGTGCCAGCAGCGCAAGACAGGGGGATTCACCCCTCCACTTT
CDR3 protein: CASSARQGDSPLHF

V gene: TRBV12-3/TRBV12-4
clone size: .
D gene: .
J gene: TRBJ1-6
CDR3 DNA: TGTGCCAGCACCGGGTGGGGCTCACCCCTCCACTTT
CDR3 protein: CASTGWGSPLHF

V gene: TRBV4-2
clone size: .
D gene: .
J gene: TRBJ1-1
CDR3 DNA: TGTGCCAGCAGCCCCCCCCCTGGGGGGGAAGCTTTCTTT
CDR3 protein: CASSPPPGGEAFF

V gene: TRBV9
clone size: once
D gene: TRBD2
J gene: TRBJ2-2
CDR3 DNA: TGTGCCAGCAGCGTAGTCCTACTAGCGCCTATCAACACCGGGGAGCTGTTTTTT
CDR3 protein: CASSVVLLAPINTGELFF

V gene: TRBV6-5
clone size: .
D gene: .
J gene: TRBJ1-1
CDR3 DNA: TGTGCCAGCGGCTCTGGAAGCTCCGGGACTGAAGCTTTCTTT
CDR3 protein: CASGSGSSGTEAFF

V gene: TRBV3-1/TRBV3-2
clone size: .
D gene: TRBD2
J gene: TRBJ2-3
CDR3 DNA: TGTGCCAGCAGCCCCCTAGCGGGAGGTTTCGCAGATACGCAGTATTTT
CDR3 protein: CASSPLAGGFADTQYF

V gene: TRBV27
clone size: .
D gene: .
J gene: TRBJ1-3
CDR3 DNA: TGTGCCACCCGGACCAGGGAGGCGGGAAACACCATATATTTT
CDR3 protein: CATRTREAGNTIYF

V gene: TRBV6-5
clone size: .
D gene: .
J gene: TRBJ1-4
CDR3 DNA: TGTGCCAGCAGTTACTCTTTGGGAGATGAAAAACTGTTTTTT
CDR3 protein: CASSYSLGDEKLFF

V gene: TRBV7-9
clone size: .
D gene: TRBD1
J gene: TRBJ2-1
CDR3 DNA: TGTGCCAGCAGCACACGGGACAGGGTTAGGGAAATTACCTACAATGAGCAGTTCTTC
CDR3 protein: CASSTRDRVREITYNEQFF

V gene: TRBV28
clone size: .
D gene: .
J gene: TRBJ2-1
CDR3 DNA: TGTGCCAGCAGCCCAGTTGGCCAGGTCTCCTACAATGAGCAGTTCTTC
CDR3 protein: CASSPVGQVSYNEQFF

V gene: TRBV7-9
clone size: .
D gene: .
J gene: TRBJ2-3
CDR3 DNA: TGTGCCAGCAGCTTCCAGTATACGCAGTATTTT
CDR3 protein: CASSFQYTQYF

V gene: TRBV6-1
clone size: .
D gene: .
J gene: TRBJ2-7
CDR3 DNA: TGTGCCAGCAGTGAATCGGGGTCCGTCTACGAGCAGTACTTC
CDR3 protein: CASSESGSVYEQYF

V gene: TRBV2
clone size: .
D gene: .
J gene: TRBJ2-1
CDR3 DNA: TGTGCCAGCAGTATAGACTACAATGAGCAGTTCTTC
CDR3 protein: CASSIDYNEQFF

V gene: TRBV30
clone size: .
D gene: .
J gene: TRBJ2-3
CDR3 DNA: TGTGCCTGGAGTACTGGGGGCCCAGATACGCAGTATTTT
CDR3 protein: CAWSTGGPDTQYF

V gene: TRBV4-2
clone size: few
D gene: TRBD2
J gene: TRBJ2-5
CDR3 DNA: TGTGCCAGCAGCCAAGGACTAGCGGGAGTTGTGGAGACCCAGTACTTC
CDR3 protein: CASSQGLAGVVETQYF

V gene: TRBV12-3/TRBV12-4
clone size: .
D gene: .
J gene: TRBJ2-3
CDR3 DNA: TGTGCCAGCAGTTCTCGGTCGGGTACGCAGTATTTT
CDR3 protein: CASSSRSGTQYF

V gene: TRBV10-3
clone size: .
D gene: TRBD2
J gene: TRBJ2-1
CDR3 DNA: TGTGCCATCAGTGGGGGGGACTACCTAAATGAGCAGTTCTTC
CDR3 protein: CAISGGDYLNEQFF

V gene: TRBV2
clone size: .
D gene: TRBD1
J gene: TRBJ1-4
CDR3 DNA: TGTGCCAGCAGGGTAACAGGGGTAACTAATGAAAAACTGTTTTTT
CDR3 protein: CASRVTGVTNEKLFF

V gene: TRBV7-3
clone size: once
D gene: TRBD2
J gene: TRBJ2-1
CDR3 DNA: TGTGCCAGCAGCTTAGGCCCTAGCGGGAGCAATGAGCAGTTCTTC
CDR3 protein: CASSLGPSGSNEQFF

V gene: TRBV5-1
clone size: .
D gene: .
J gene: TRBJ1-1
CDR3 DNA: TGCGCCAGCAGCTCGGACACCGATGAAGCTTTCTTT
CDR3 protein: CASSSDTDEAFF

V gene: TRBV7-9
clone size: few
D gene: .
J gene: TRBJ2-3
CDR3 DNA: TGTGCCAGCAGCTTACTCACAGATACGCAGTATTTT
CDR3 protein: CASSLLTDTQYF

V gene: TRBV7-9
clone size: .
D gene: TRBD2
J gene: TRBJ2-3
CDR3 DNA: TGTGCCAGCGGAGGACTAGCGGAACGAGATACGCAGTATTTT
CDR3 protein: CASGGLAERDTQYF

V gene: TRBV12-3/TRBV12-4
clone size: .
D gene: .
J gene: TRBJ1-5
CDR3 DNA: TGTGCCAGCAGCCGGGTTCGGCAGCCCCAGCATTTT
CDR3 protein: CASSRVRQPQHF

V gene: TRBV15
clone size: .
D gene: TRBD1
J gene: TRBJ1-2
CDR3 DNA: TGTGCCACCAGCGATGATCCTGGACAGGAAGGGGATGGCTACACCTTC
CDR3 protein: CATSDDPGQEGDGYTF

V gene: TRBV7-3
clone size: .
D gene: .
J gene: TRBJ2-6
CDR3 DNA: TGTGCCAGCAGCTTAACCGCGCGGGCGGCTGGGGCCAACGTCCTGACTTTC
CDR3 protein: CASSLTARAAGANVLTF

V gene: TRBV18
clone size: .
D gene: .
J gene: TRBJ2-7
CDR3 DNA: TGTGCCAGCTCCCCCCCGGGTCGAATCTACGAGCAGTACTTC
CDR3 protein: CASSPPGRIYEQYF

V gene: TRBV15
clone size: .
D gene: .
J gene: TRBJ1-4
CDR3 DNA: TGTGCCACCAGCAGAGATATCGGTAATGAAAAACTGTTTTTT
CDR3 protein: CATSRDIGNEKLFF

V gene: TRBV10-2
clone size: .
D gene: .
J gene: TRBJ2-1
CDR3 DNA: TGCGCCAGCAGTACCTCCGGGTTTTCAAAGGGGAATGAGCAGTTCTTC
CDR3 protein: CASSTSGFSKGNEQFF

V gene: TRBV10-3
clone size: .
D gene: TRBD2
J gene: TRBJ2-7
CDR3 DNA: TGTGCCACCGGAGAGGGACTAGCGGGTTTCTACGAGCAGTACTTC
CDR3 protein: CATGEGLAGFYEQYF

V gene: TRBV11-2
clone size: .
D gene: .
J gene: TRBJ2-7
CDR3 DNA: TGTGCCAGCAGCAGACAGCTCTACGAGCAGTACTTC
CDR3 protein: CASSRQLYEQYF

V gene: TRBV24-1
clone size: .
D gene: TRBD2
J gene: TRBJ2-7
CDR3 DNA: TGTGCCACCAGTCCAACGGGGGGGAAGGCCTACGAGCAGTACTTC
CDR3 protein: CATSPTGGKAYEQYF

V gene: TRBV3-1/TRBV3-2
clone size: .
D gene: .
J gene: TRBJ2-1
CDR3 DNA: TGTGCCAGCAGCCAAACTAGCAACAATGAGCAGTTCTTC
CDR3 protein: CASSQTSNNEQFF

V gene: TRBV5-1
clone size: .
D gene: TRBD2
J gene: TRBJ2-3
CDR3 DNA: TGCGCCAGCAGCTCGGGGGGACTCACAGATACGCAGTATTTT
CDR3 protein: CASSSGGLTDTQYF

V gene: TRBV7-6
clone size: .
D gene: TRBD1
J gene: TRBJ2-7
CDR3 DNA: TGTGCCAGCAGCTTTAATCTGGGCGGCGGGACAGGGGGCGACGAGCAGTACTTC
CDR3 protein: CASSFNLGGGTGGDEQYF

V gene: TRBV25-1
clone size: once
D gene: .
J gene: TRBJ2-7
CDR3 DNA: TGTGCCACCAACAGGGGAGGCTCCTACGAGCAGTACTTC
CDR3 protein: CATNRGGSYEQYF

V gene: TRBV28
clone size: once
D gene: TRBD2
J gene: TRBJ2-7
CDR3 DNA: TGTGCCAGCAGTTTAACCGGACTAGGAGGGAGCTCCTACGAGCAGTACTTC
CDR3 protein: CASSLTGLGGSSYEQYF

V gene: TRBV28
clone size: .
D gene: TRBD1
J gene: TRBJ1-3
CDR3 DNA: TGTGCCAGCAGTTACAGGGGTTACACCATATATTTT
CDR3 protein: CASSYRGYTIYF

V gene: TRBV6-1
clone size: .
D gene: TRBD1
J gene: TRBJ2-1
CDR3 DNA: TGTGCCAGCAGTGAATCCCCGGGACAGGGGACGTTCTTC
CDR3 protein: CASSESPGQGTFF

V gene: TRBV10-2
clone size: .
D gene: TRBD2
J gene: TRBJ2-2
CDR3 DNA: TGCGCCAGCAGTGCTTTAGCGGGAGGCTCGAACACCGGGGAGCTGTTTTTT
CDR3 protein: CASSALAGGSNTGELFF

V gene: TRBV5-1
clone size: .
D gene: .
J gene: TRBJ2-5
CDR3 DNA: TGCGCCAGCAGCATTGCACAGGGGGGGACTCAAGAGACCCAGTACTTC
CDR3 protein: CASSIAQGGTQETQYF

V gene: TRBV28
clone size: once
D gene: TRBD1
J gene: TRBJ1-2
CDR3 DNA: TGTGCCAGCAGTCCGGGACAGGGTCCTTATGGTCCCTATGGCTACACCTTC
CDR3 protein: CASSPGQGPYGPYGYTF

V gene: TRBV28
clone size: once
D gene: .
J gene: TRBJ1-4
CDR3 DNA: TGTGCCAGCAGTTCAGTCTACAGCGCCCGGGGGGAAAAACTGTTTTTT
CDR3 protein: CASSSVYSARGEKLFF

V gene: TRBV5-1
clone size: .
D gene: .
J gene: TRBJ2-2
CDR3 DNA: TGCGCCAGCAGCGCGGGGGCTGACGGGGAGCTGTTTTTT
CDR3 protein: CASSAGADGELFF

V gene: TRBV10-3
clone size: .
D gene: .
J gene: TRBJ2-1
CDR3 DNA: TGTGCCGCCCTGGGGGACAACTACAATGAGCAGTTCTTC
CDR3 protein: CAALGDNYNEQFF

V gene: TRBV3-1/TRBV3-2
clone size: .
D gene: .
J gene: TRBJ1-3
CDR3 DNA: TGTGCCAGCAGCCAAGATTTAGCCCCCGTTTCTACCTCTGGAAACACCATATATTTT
CDR3 protein: CASSQDLAPVSTSGNTIYF